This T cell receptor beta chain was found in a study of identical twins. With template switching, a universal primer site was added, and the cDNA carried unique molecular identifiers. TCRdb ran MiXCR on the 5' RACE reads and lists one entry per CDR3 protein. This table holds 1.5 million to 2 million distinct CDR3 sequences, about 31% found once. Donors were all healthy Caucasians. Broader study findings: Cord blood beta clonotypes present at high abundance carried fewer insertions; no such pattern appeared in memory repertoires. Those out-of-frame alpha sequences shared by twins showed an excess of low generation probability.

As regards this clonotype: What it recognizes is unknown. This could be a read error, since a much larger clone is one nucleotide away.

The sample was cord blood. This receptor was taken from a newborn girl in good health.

The CDR3 loop is CASSYDPVPYEQYF. The DNA of the CDR3 is TGTGCCAGCAGTTACGACCCCGTCCCCTACGAGCAGTACTTC. The J gene is TRBJ2-7, the V gene TRBV6-5; D gene ambiguous. CDR3 length: 14 amino acids. Germline V gives CDR1 MNHEY, CDR2 SVGAGI. The V gene lost 2 bases and the J gene lost 2 bases, with 10 bases spanning the gap.